These 3 T cell receptor beta chains originate from one sample sequenced in a study of regulatory T cells in long-lasting Graves disease. Indicated time point: newly diagnosed GD, antithyroid drugs for less than 3 months. There was RNA extracted from PBMCs, and the TCR library was made from it. To make TCR beta libraries, researchers used iRepertoire HTBI primers and Arm-PCR of CDR3 regions. TCRdb processed the multiplex PCR reads anew with MiXCR; each CDR3 protein has one entry. The sample holds roughly 530,000 distinct CDR3 sequences, about 15% seen once. Separately, the same data were catalogued under a study of T cells in Graves' hyperthyroidism and ophthalmopathy.

Sequencing was performed on peripheral blood mononuclear cells (PBMCs), taken at new diagnosis, from a patient treated with antithyroid drugs. These receptors were collected from a woman aged 40 to 65 with Graves disease.

The table lists this clonotype with many counts. V usage is TRBV2 and J usage is TRBJ1-5; TRBD1 agrees at 7 bases. The CDR3 consists of 16 residues. The J segment lost 2 bases and the V segment lost 6 bases, leaving 10 bases of the junction unmatched. The germline gives CDR1 SNHLY, CDR2 FYNNEI. The chain's CDR3 is CASSEITGVGNQPQHF. As DNA, the CDR3 is TGTGCCAGCAGCGAAATAACAGGGGTTGGCAATCAGCCCCAGCATTTT.

This clonotype appeared many times. This chain uses TRBV20-1 with TRBJ1-6, with TRBD1 matching over 7 bases. V was pared by 3 bases and J by 7 bases, with 3 bases of the junction left unmatched. Germline assignment: CDR1 DFQATT and CDR2 SNEGSKA (reference sequence). The CDR3 length is 13 residues. CDR3 sequence (DNA): TGCAGTGCTAGCAGGACAGGAAATTCACCCCTCCACTTT. It is translated as CSASRTGNSPLHF.

Comments on this clonotype: A much larger clone differs from this one at a single base, so this may be a read error. The CDR3 sequence is CASSFFQLVSGNTICF. As DNA, the CDR3 is TGTGCCAGCAGCTTTTTTCAGCTTGTCTCTGGAAACACCATATGTTTT. The chain joins TRBV11-2 to TRBJ1-3; D remains ambiguous. The CDR3 consists of 16 residues. Germline V gene lookup returns CDR1 SGHAT and CDR2 FQNNGV.